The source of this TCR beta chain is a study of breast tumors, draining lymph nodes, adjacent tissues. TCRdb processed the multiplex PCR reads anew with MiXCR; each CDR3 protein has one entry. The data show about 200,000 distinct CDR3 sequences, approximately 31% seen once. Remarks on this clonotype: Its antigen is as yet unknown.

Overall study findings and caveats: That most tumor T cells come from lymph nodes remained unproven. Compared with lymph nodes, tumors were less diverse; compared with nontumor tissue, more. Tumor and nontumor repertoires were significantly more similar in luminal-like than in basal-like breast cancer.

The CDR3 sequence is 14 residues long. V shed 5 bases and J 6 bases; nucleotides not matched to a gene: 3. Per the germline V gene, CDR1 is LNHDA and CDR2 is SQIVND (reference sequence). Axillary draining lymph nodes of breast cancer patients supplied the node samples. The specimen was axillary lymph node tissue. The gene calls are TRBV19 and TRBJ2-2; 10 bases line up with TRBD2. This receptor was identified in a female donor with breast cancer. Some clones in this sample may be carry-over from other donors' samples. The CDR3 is CASSVSGGAGELFF. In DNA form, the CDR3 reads TGTGCCAGTAGTGTAAGCGGGGGGGCCGGGGAGCTGTTTTTT. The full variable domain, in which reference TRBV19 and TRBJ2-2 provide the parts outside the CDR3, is DGGITQSPKYLFRKEGQNVTLSCEQNLNHDAMYWYRQDPGQGLRLIYYSQIVNDFQKGDIAEGYSVSREKKESFPLTVTSAQKNPTAFYLCASSVSGGAGELFFGEGSRLTVL.